The 16 T cell receptor beta chains below come from one sample, sequenced in a study of T cell clonotyping in hematopoietic cell transplantation. TCRdb keeps only in-frame clones here, not all; method: immunoSEQ multiplex PCR. The data hold roughly 30,000 clones, with roughly 92% observed a single time. The starting material was PBMCs, obtained 100 days after allogeneic stem cell transplant. These receptors were obtained from a female patient between 50 and 60 years old who had an allogeneic stem cell transplant from a related donor, so the T cells may come from the graft donor. Some clones in this sample may be carry-over from other donors' samples.

The CDR3 is CAWSKYRGGGREAFF. The CDR3 DNA is TGTGCCTGGAGTAAATACCGAGGGGGCGGGCGTGAAGCTTTCTTT. The chain uses TRBV30 and TRBJ1-1, with 7 bases lining up with TRBD1. Germline CDR1 is GTSNPN and CDR2 is SVGIG (reference sequence). This CDR3 is built from 15 residues. Germline trimming cut 2 bases from V and 7 bases from J; bases unmatched to any gene: 13.

This chain links TRBV5-1 with TRBJ2-5, with D perhaps matching TRBD2 (6 bases). The germline V and J ends were trimmed by 0 bases and 3 bases, with 9 bases remaining between them. The germline V gene has CDR1 SGHRS and CDR2 YFSETQ. The CDR3 is 14 residues long. The CDR3 here is CASSLVWREETQYF. In nucleotides, the CDR3 is TGCGCCAGCAGCTTGGTTTGGAGGGAAGAGACCCAGTACTTC.

The chain couples TRBV7-8 to TRBJ1-5; D not resolved. V was trimmed by 4 bases and J by 3 bases, leaving 10 bases between them. Per the germline V gene, CDR1 is SGHVS and CDR2 is FQNEAQ. The CDR3 sequence is 14 residues long. The CDR3 reads CASSWGEANQPQHF. The CDR3 DNA reads TGTGCCAGCAGCTGGGGAGAAGCCAATCAGCCCCAGCATTTT. Together with reference TRBV7-8 and TRBJ1-5, the CDR3 gives the full variable domain: GAGVSQSPRYKVAKRGQDVALRCDPISGHVSLFWYQQALGQGPEFLTYFQNEAQLDKSGLPSDRFFAERPEGSVSTLKIQRTQQEDSAVYLCASSWGEANQPQHFGDGTRLSIL.

The chain joins TRBV10-1 to TRBJ1-2; 9 bases line up with TRBD1. Per the germline V gene, CDR1 is WNHNN and CDR2 is SYGVQD (reference sequence). The CDR3 is 13 amino acids. V trimming: 3 bases; J trimming: 10 bases; junction bases outside the gene matches: 6. The CDR3 sequence: CASSEYWDRDYTF. The DNA for the CDR3 is TGCGCCAGCAGTGAATATTGGGACAGGGACTACACCTTC.

A single count supports this clone. The chain links TRBV4-1 to TRBJ1-1; 7 nucleotides match TRBD1. This CDR3 region has 15 residues. In germline, CDR1 is MGHRA, CDR2 YSYEKL. V dropped 0 bases and J dropped 6; count of bases not matched to a gene: 7. The CDR3: CASSQEGTGEAEAFF. The CDR3 coding sequence is TGCGCCAGCAGCCAAGAGGGTACAGGGGAGGCTGAAGCTTTCTTT.

This chain joins TRBV6-5 and TRBJ1-6; D may be TRBD1 (6 bases). The ends were cut back, 6 bases at V and 7 bases at J, with 10 bases in the middle. Germline CDR1 reads MNHEY; CDR2 reads SVGAGI. The length of the CDR3 is 13 residues. The CDR3 sequence: CASSNRVNSPLHF. CDR3 in DNA: TGTGCCAGCAGCAACAGGGTCAATTCACCCCTCCACTTT.

The chain uses TRBV6-1 and TRBJ2-3; D may match TRBD1 or TRBD2 (5 bases each). In germline, CDR1 is MNHNS, CDR2 SASEGT. Trimming took off 8 bases at V and 4 bases at J, with 13 bases between the two ends. CDR3 length equals 13 residues. The DNA for the CDR3 is TGTGCCAGCGGGGACCAAGCACCAGATACGCAGTATTTT. Its protein is CASGDQAPDTQYF.

The chain carries TRBV7-2 and TRBJ2-2; the D is unclear. The germline gives CDR1 SGHTA, CDR2 FQGNSA. The CDR3 covers 16 residues. V was pared by 2 bases and J by 3 bases, with 13 bases between. This CDR3 is CASSLPVEIDTGELFF. The CDR3 DNA reads TGTGCCAGCAGCTTACCGGTGGAAATAGACACCGGGGAGCTGTTTTTT.

CDR3 sequence: CAWSPDDEQYF. The CDR3, as DNA: TGTGCCTGGAGTCCCGACGACGAGCAGTACTTC. The chain links TRBV30 to TRBJ2-7, with D unresolved. This CDR3 has 11 amino acids. Trimming pared 2 bases from V and 5 bases from J, leaving 7 bases between. Germline values: CDR1 GTSNPN, CDR2 SVGIG (reference sequence). The variable domain in full, completed from reference TRBV30 and TRBJ2-7, reads SQTIHQWPATLVQPVGSPLSLECTVEGTSNPNLYWYRQAAGRGLQLLFYSVGIGQISSEVPQNLSASRPQDRQFILSSKKLLLSDSGFYLCAWSPDDEQYFGPGTRLTVT.

The V call is TRBV10-2, the J call TRBJ2-7, with TRBD2 matching over 12 bases. CDR1 is WSHSY and CDR2 is SAAADI in the germline V gene. The CDR3 consists of 15 residues. The J segment lost 3 bases and the V segment lost 6 bases, leaving 6 bases of the junction unmatched. The CDR3 nucleotides read TGCGCCAGCAGGGGGGGACTAGCGGGTTACTACGAGCAGTACTTC. Translating it yields CASRGGLAGYYEQYF.

The V and J genes are TRBV10-3 and TRBJ2-3; 7 bases match TRBD1. Germline loops: CDR1 ENHRY, CDR2 SYGVKD. CDR3 length equals 15 residues. V shed 4 bases and J 2 bases; nucleotides not matched to a gene: 6. CDR3 in amino acids: CAISGNRGDTDTQYF. CDR3 DNA sequence: TGTGCCATCAGTGGAAACAGGGGTGACACAGATACGCAGTATTTT.

The rearrangement uses TRBV19 and TRBJ2-2; 9 bases are a match to TRBD2. The CDR3 extends over 14 amino acids. Losses at the gene ends were 9 bases for V and 5 bases for J; bases not matched to a gene: 7. CDR1 and CDR2 from the germline V gene are LNHDA and SQIVND (reference sequence). CDR3 region: CASSRLADTGELFF. In nucleotides, the CDR3 is TGTGCCAGCTCCAGACTAGCGGATACCGGGGAGCTGTTTTTT.

The J gene is TRBJ1-1, the V gene TRBV5-1, with D perhaps matching TRBD1 (6 bases). The CDR3 is 18 residues long. The V gene's germline CDR1 is SGHRS and CDR2 YFSETQ. V lost 1 base and J 0 bases, leaving 19 bases between the germline ends. CDR3 coding DNA: TGCGCCAGCAGCTTGACTCGTCGGCGGACAGCAGTGAACACTGAAGCTTTCTTT. It specifies CASSLTRRRTAVNTEAFF.

V usage is TRBV7-6 and J usage is TRBJ2-5; the D call may be TRBD1 or TRBD2 (5 bases each). Germline assignment: CDR1 SGHVS and CDR2 FNYEAQ. Trimming stripped 7 bases from V and 5 bases from J, with 23 bases between. This CDR3 contains 16 residues. The CDR3 loop is CASTIVGDAPGETQYF. The CDR3 DNA reads as TGTGCCAGCACCATAGTAGGGGACGCCCCTGGGGAGACCCAGTACTTC.

This chain links TRBV7-2 with TRBJ2-1; D possibly corresponds to TRBD1 (5 bases). The CDR3 loop spans 14 amino acids. The V gene lost 5 bases and the J gene lost 5 bases, with 13 bases spanning the gap. Germline V lookup: CDR1 SGHTA, CDR2 FQGNSA. CDR3 sequence reads: CASSRMGRDNEQFF. DNA of the CDR3: TGTGCCAGCAGCCGCATGGGCAGGGACAATGAGCAGTTCTTC.

The chain combines TRBV29-1 with TRBJ2-7; 7 bases line up with TRBD1. The CDR3 contains 12 residues. The germline gives CDR1 SQVTM, CDR2 ANQGSEA. CDR3 sequence: CKGAVTFYEQYF. CDR3 DNA sequence: TGCAAGGGGGCGGTTACCTTCTACGAGCAGTACTTC.